The sequence of this TCR beta chain was determined in a study of blood T cells in healthy people across ages. Findings and limits, study-wide: For the donors, CMV status was unknown and possibly confounded expanded clonotype changes.

This clonotype was seen more than once but under ten times. Its antigen is not identified. Primed by a sample-barcoded 5' primer and a J-beta primer mix, a second PCR proceeded for about 7 to 11 cycles. TCRdb passed the 5' RACE reads through MiXCR, listing each CDR3 protein once. The data hold approximately 1.5 million distinct CDR3 sequences, with 30% to 40% observed a single time. V lost 0 bases and J 4 bases, leaving 13 bases between the germline ends. Germline V gives CDR1 MGHRA, CDR2 YSYEKL. The CDR3 runs 17 residues. The source material was blood. The chain joins TRBV4-1 to TRBJ1-6; possibly TRBD1 for D (6 bases). This sequence originates from a woman aged 30 to 39 in good health. CDR3 sequence: CASSQEFRGIYNSPLHF. CDR3 DNA: TGCGCCAGCAGCCAAGAATTCAGGGGTATTTATAATTCACCCCTCCACTTT.